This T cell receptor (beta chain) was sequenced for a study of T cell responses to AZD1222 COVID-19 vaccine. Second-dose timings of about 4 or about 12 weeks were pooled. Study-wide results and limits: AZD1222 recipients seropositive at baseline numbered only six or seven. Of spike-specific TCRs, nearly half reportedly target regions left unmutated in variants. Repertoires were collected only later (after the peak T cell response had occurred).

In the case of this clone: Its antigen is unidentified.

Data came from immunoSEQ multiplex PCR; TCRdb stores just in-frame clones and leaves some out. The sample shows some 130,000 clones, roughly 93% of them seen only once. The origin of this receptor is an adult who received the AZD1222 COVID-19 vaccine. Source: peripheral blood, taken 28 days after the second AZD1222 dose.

The CDR3 DNA reads as TGTGCCAGCACCGGAGCCGGGGGTAACTATGGCTACACCTTC. This codes for CASTGAGGNYGYTF. The chain couples TRBV6-5 to TRBJ1-2; weak D call: TRBD1 (5 bases). The V and J ends lost 7 bases and 1 base respectively, with 13 bases between them. The CDR3 is made up of 14 amino acids. Germline V gene sequence: CDR1 MNHEY, CDR2 SVGAGI.